This is a list of T cell receptor beta chains from one sample in a study of cytomegalovirus exposure and HLA in healthy donors. The data were produced by immunoSEQ multiplex PCR, yet TCRdb's version contains in-frame clones alone and is incomplete. The sample contains 99,000 or so clones, under 85% of which appear only once. Input material: PBMCs. The receptor set was obtained from a man aged 18 to 29 in good health and CMV-seronegative. Each CDR3 is given with its conserved first and last residue. The D gene is left open where the match is weak. Size is omitted from some rows. Given values are once, few, many or a class for expanded clones.

V	J	size	D	DNA	CDR3
TRBV10-3	TRBJ2-3	once	TRBD1	TGTGCCATCAGCTATGAACAGGGGCAGTTAGATACGCAGTATTTT	CAISYEQGQLDTQYF
TRBV7-2	TRBJ2-7	-	-	TGTGCCAGCAGCTCTACCGGCGGTTTCTCCTACGAGCAGTACTTC	CASSSTGGFSYEQYF
TRBV10-3	TRBJ2-7	-	TRBD2	TGTGCCATCAGTGAGGGACTAGGAGAGTACTTC	CAISEGLGEYF
TRBV4-3	TRBJ2-1	-	TRBD2	TGCGCCAGCAGCCAAGAGGTGGCGGGAGTTTCGCATGAGCAGTTCTTC	CASSQEVAGVSHEQFF
TRBV6-4	TRBJ2-1	-	-	TGTGCCAGCCAGGTCAGGTGGGCTCAGGGTGAGCAGTTCTTC	CASQVRWAQGEQFF
TRBV15	TRBJ1-1	once	-	TGTGCCACCAGCAGAGAGATCAGGGGCGATCACACTGAAGCTTTCTTT	CATSREIRGDHTEAFF
TRBV29-1	TRBJ2-1	-	-	TGCAGCGTTGAAGCCAACAATGAGCAGTTCTTC	CSVEANNEQFF
TRBV7-9	TRBJ2-3	once	-	TGTGCCAGCAGCTTGGCCACCACAGATACGCAGTATTTT	CASSLATTDTQYF
TRBV4-3	TRBJ2-4	-	TRBD2	TGCGCCAGCAGCCAAGATAGGGGTTCGGGACTAGCGGGATGCCTAGCCAAAAACATTCAGTACTTC	CASSQDRGSGLAGCLAKNIQYF
TRBV11-2	TRBJ2-1	-	-	TGTGCCAGCGGCTACAACTCCTACAATGAGCAGTTCTTC	CASGYNSYNEQFF
TRBV18	TRBJ1-5	-	TRBD1	TGTGCCAGCTCACTTCAGGGACAGGGTAATCAGCCCCAGCATTTT	CASSLQGQGNQPQHF
TRBV7-3	TRBJ2-1	-	TRBD2	TGTGCCAGCAGCTTAACAGGGCTAGCGGACTACAATGAGCAGTTCTTC	CASSLTGLADYNEQFF
TRBV11-2	TRBJ1-2	-	-	TGTGCCAGCAGCTTAGGCCGACTAGGGGGCTACACCTTC	CASSLGRLGGYTF
TRBV7-2	TRBJ1-2	-	-	TGTGCCAGCAGCTTAGCGCGCACCGCTTACTATGGCTACACCTTC	CASSLARTAYYGYTF
TRBV5-6	TRBJ1-1	-	-	TGTGCCAGCAGCTTAGGGTGGACGGGGGAAACTGAAGCTTTCTTT	CASSLGWTGETEAFF
TRBV5-1	TRBJ2-3	many	TRBD2	TGCGCCAGCAGCTGGCCGGCTAGCGGGAGGGAGGATACGCAGTATTTT	CASSWPASGREDTQYF
TRBV29-1	TRBJ2-7	-	-	TGCAGCGTTGATGGACTGAACTACGAGCAGTACTTC	CSVDGLNYEQYF
TRBV5-8	TRBJ1-2	-	-	TGTGCCAGCAGCCCCCGGACAGCTAACTATGGCTACACCTTC	CASSPRTANYGYTF
TRBV28	TRBJ2-6	once	-	TGTGCCAGCAGTTTCTATAGCGGACCCATCTCTGGGGCCAACGTCCTGACTTTC	CASSFYSGPISGANVLTF
TRBV5-5	TRBJ1-2	-	-	TGTGCCAGCGGATTCTTGCAAACAGGGAACTATGGCTACACCTTC	CASGFLQTGNYGYTF
TRBV9	TRBJ2-1	-	TRBD2	TGTGCCAGCAGCTCCCGGACTAGCACCAATGAGCAGTTCTTC	CASSSRTSTNEQFF
TRBV29-1	TRBJ2-7	once	-	TGCAGCGTTGAAAGAGACAGGCCCTACGAGCAGTACTTC	CSVERDRPYEQYF
TRBV7-3	TRBJ1-2	-	TRBD1	TGTGCCAGCAGCTTAAGCCGACAGGGGGGTGGCTACACCTTC	CASSLSRQGGGYTF
TRBV7-9	TRBJ2-1	-	TRBD2	TGTGCCAGCAGCTCCCCGGTAGCGGGGGGGACTGAGCAGTTCTTC	CASSSPVAGGTEQFF
TRBV28	TRBJ2-5	once	TRBD2	TGTGCCAGCAAGAAATGGGGGGGGTTAAGGACCCAGTACTTC	CASKKWGGLRTQYF
TRBV19	TRBJ2-7	-	TRBD1	TGTGCCAGTAGGGGGGACAGGGGCTACGAGCAGTACTTC	CASRGDRGYEQYF
TRBV11-2	TRBJ2-7	-	TRBD1	TGTGCCAGCAGCTTAGGGGGGTTGGGACAGGTGTATTACGAGCAGTACTTC	CASSLGGLGQVYYEQYF
TRBV21-1	TRBJ1-1	once	-	TGTGCCAGCAGCAAAGGAGGGGGGGGGCCTGAAGCTTTCTTT	CASSKGGGGPEAFF
TRBV27	TRBJ2-5	-	-	TGTGCCAGCAGTTTAATTGCGGGAAACAGACAAGAGACCCAGTACTTC	CASSLIAGNRQETQYF
TRBV9	TRBJ1-1	-	TRBD1	TGTGCCAGCGGGGGGGACAGGGCGAACACTGAAGCTTTCTTT	CASGGDRANTEAFF
TRBV11-3	TRBJ1-1	-	-	TGTGCCAGCAGCTTACCAGGGAGGTTTCGCACTGAAGCTTTCTTT	CASSLPGRFRTEAFF
TRBV7-9	TRBJ2-2	-	TRBD1	TGTGCCAGCAGCGTCACAGGGGAATTAATCGCCGGGGAGCTGTTTTTT	CASSVTGELIAGELFF
TRBV13	TRBJ1-1	-	-	TGTGCCAGCAGCCTCGGGACGGGAGGGACTGAAGCTTTCTTT	CASSLGTGGTEAFF
TRBV19	TRBJ2-1	-	TRBD2	TGTGCCAGTAGTATTAGCGGGAGGCACAATGAGCAGTTCTTC	CASSISGRHNEQFF
TRBV2	TRBJ1-2	-	-	TGTGCCAGCCCGCAAGAACCTCAGGGCGGCTACACCTTC	CASPQEPQGGYTF
TRBV28	TRBJ2-7	-	TRBD2	TGTGCCAGCAAAAATAGCGGGAGGGAATACGAGCAGTACTTC	CASKNSGREYEQYF
TRBV4-3	TRBJ1-4	-	-	TGCGCCAGCAGCCGAGGGGACTCTGCAACTAATGAAAAACTGTTTTTT	CASSRGDSATNEKLFF
TRBV28	TRBJ1-2	-	TRBD1	TGTGCCAGCAGTTCCGCGGGAGGGGGCTACTATGGCTACACCTTC	CASSSAGGGYYGYTF
TRBV28	TRBJ2-6	once	-	TGTGCCAGCTATGGATTGCGGATCGCTGGGGCCAACGTCCTGACTTTC	CASYGLRIAGANVLTF
TRBV10-3	TRBJ2-7	once	-	TGTGCCATCGCTTCAGGGGAAGGGGCCTACGAGCAGTACTTC	CAIASGEGAYEQYF
TRBV11-2	TRBJ2-3	-	TRBD2	TGTGCCAGCAGCTTAACACGCCGGATAGCGGGTGGGGTAGGTACGCAGTATTTT	CASSLTRRIAGGVGTQYF
TRBV28	TRBJ1-4	few	TRBD1	TGTGCCAGCAGTTTGGACAGGGGCCGAGAAAAACTGTTTTTT	CASSLDRGREKLFF